A single sample is the source of the 29 T cell receptor beta chains below, sequenced in a study of beta chain features in type 1 diabetes. TCRB transcripts that were expressed got sequenced, as all of the isolated RNA had been reverse transcribed. TCRdb's copy holds only in-frame clones and misses some; the assay was immunoSEQ multiplex PCR. Seen here are some 150,000 clones, 10% to 15% observed once, and the top ten hold approximately 1.3%. Their antigens remain unidentified. General study results and limits: Shortening that was moderate but significant affected the TCRB CDR3s of Type 1 diabetes patients in all four CD4+ subsets.

Sequenced input: central memory CD4+ T cells from blood. The source of these receptors is a man aged 18-30 years with type 1 diabetes.

A few counts support this clone. The V and J genes are TRBV28 and TRBJ2-5; 7 nucleotides align to TRBD1. Germline V gene lookup returns CDR1 MDHEN and CDR2 SYDVKM. The CDR3 sequence is 15 residues long. V shed 8 bases and J 2 bases; nucleotides not matched to a gene: 11. The chain's CDR3 is CASFTRGLVQETQYF. The CDR3 bases are TGTGCCAGCTTCACTAGGGGGCTAGTTCAAGAGACCCAGTACTTC.

In its sample, this clone was seen a few times. The chain has TRBV30 and TRBJ1-3, with D unresolved. CDR1 and CDR2 from the germline V gene are GTSNPN and SVGIG (reference sequence). There are 14 residues in the CDR3. V lost 1 base and J 3 bases, leaving 10 bases between the germline ends. The CDR3 reads CAWSEGFFGNTIYF. CDR3 nucleotide sequence: TGTGCCTGGAGTGAAGGATTTTTTGGAAACACCATATATTTT. Full variable domain (remainder filled in from reference TRBV30 and TRBJ1-3): SQTIHQWPATLVQPVGSPLSLECTVEGTSNPNLYWYRQAAGRGLQLLFYSVGIGQISSEVPQNLSASRPQDRQFILSSKKLLLSDSGFYLCAWSEGFFGNTIYFGEGSWLTVV.

The rearrangement uses TRBV30 and TRBJ2-6; TRBD2 might be the D (6 bases). The CDR3 runs 14 residues. Germline CDR1 is GTSNPN and CDR2 is SVGIG (reference sequence). V lost 5 bases and J lost 0, with 8 bases in between. The CDR3, as DNA: TGTGCCTGGGCGCGGGACTCTGGGGCCAACGTCCTGACTTTC. It translates to CAWARDSGANVLTF.

The chain has TRBV30 and TRBJ1-5, with D possibly TRBD1 on 6 matching bases. Per germline, CDR1 GTSNPN and CDR2 SVGIG (reference sequence). Trimming took 5 bases from V and 3 from J, leaving 11 bases between them. The CDR3 totals 13 residues. The CDR3 reads CAWSGDLNQPQHF. In DNA form, the CDR3 reads TGTGCCTGGTCAGGGGACCTCAATCAGCCCCAGCATTTT.

This clone was detected a few times. For the CDR3, the DNA is TGTGCCACCACAGTGGGTGAAAAACTGTTTTTT. This sequence encodes CATTVGEKLFF. The chain employs TRBV6-5 and TRBJ1-4; D unclear. The CDR3 is 11 amino acids. Trimming removed 10 bases at V and 7 bases at J, with 10 bases between. Germline CDR1 MNHEY, CDR2 SVGAGI.

Only a few counts were recorded for this clone. The rearrangement uses TRBV2 and TRBJ2-3; TRBD1 is a possible D gene (6 bases). V lost 5 bases, J lost 5 bases, and 11 bases lay in between. Germline V gene sequence: CDR1 SNHLY, CDR2 FYNNEI. This CDR3 is 13 amino acids long. The CDR3 nucleotides are TGTGCCAGCAGTATAGACAGGCAAGATACGCAGTATTTT. It is translated as CASSIDRQDTQYF.

This clone turned up a few times. Other DNA sequences in the same sample also yield this CDR3. V gene TRBV30 combines with J gene TRBJ1-5, with 11 positions matching TRBD1. Germline CDR1 GTSNPN, CDR2 SVGIG (reference sequence). The CDR3 loop spans 15 amino acids. Trimming at V came to 1 base and at J to 4 bases, leaving 3 bases not matched to a gene. The CDR3 loop reads CAWSAGTGGNQPQHF. The DNA for the CDR3 is TGTGCCTGGAGTGCTGGGACAGGGGGGAATCAGCCCCAGCATTTT.

The chain is built from TRBV6-5 and TRBJ1-2; 7 bases are a match to TRBD1. V lost 8 bases to trimming and J lost 2 bases; unmatched junction nucleotides: 8. The CDR3 has 14 residues. Germline lookup yields CDR1 MNHEY and CDR2 SVGAGI. CDR3: CASSWDRGNYGYTF. In DNA, the CDR3 is TGTGCCAGCTCCTGGGACAGAGGGAACTATGGCTACACCTTC.

This clone turned up a few times. The rearrangement uses TRBV11-3 and TRBJ1-1; 7 bases are a match to TRBD1. Unmatched junction bases numbered 9, after V lost 8 bases and J lost 3 bases. The CDR3 extends over 14 amino acids. Germline lookup yields CDR1 SGHNT and CDR2 YENEEA. DNA for the CDR3: TGTGCCAGCCGGATAAATACAGGGGACACTGAAGCTTTCTTT. Residues: CASRINTGDTEAFF. The full variable domain, its missing parts supplied by reference TRBV11-3 and TRBJ1-1, is EAGVVQSPRYKIIEKKQPVAFWCNPISGHNTLYWYLQNLGQGPELLIRYENEEAVDDSQLPKDRFSAERLKGVDSTLKIQPAELGDSAVYLCASRINTGDTEAFFGQGTRLTVV.

The chain links TRBV7-2 to TRBJ1-1; a possible D gene is TRBD1 (6 bases). The germline V and J ends were trimmed by 0 bases and 7 bases, with 12 bases remaining between them. The CDR3 runs 14 residues. Germline CDR1 and CDR2: SGHTA and FQGNSA. CDR3 nucleotides: TGTGCCAGCAGCTTAGCGGTACAGGGTAATGAAGCTTTCTTT. This sequence encodes CASSLAVQGNEAFF.

This clone was detected a few times. CDR3 in amino acids: CASSGTSGGGETQYF. Written as DNA, the CDR3 is TGTGCCAGCTCAGGAACTAGCGGGGGAGGAGAGACCCAGTACTTC. V and J are TRBV18 and TRBJ2-5; 11 bases fit TRBD2. With 5 bases clipped from V and 4 bases from J, the junction kept 6 bases outside the gene matches. This CDR3 has 15 amino acids. Germline values: CDR1 KGHSH, CDR2 LQKENI.

The chain combines TRBV5-1 with TRBJ2-3; 9 bases align to TRBD2. This CDR3 spans 15 amino acids. Germline CDR1 SGHRS, CDR2 YFSETQ. With 2 bases clipped from V and 3 bases from J, the junction kept 4 bases outside the gene matches. The CDR3 loop is CASSFSGGATDTQYF. DNA of the CDR3: TGCGCCAGCAGCTTTAGCGGGGGAGCGACAGATACGCAGTATTTT. Full variable domain (outside the CDR3, taken from reference TRBV5-1 and TRBJ2-3): KAGVTQTPRYLIKTRGQQVTLSCSPISGHRSVSWYQQTPGQGLQFLFEYFSETQRNKGNFPGRFSGRQFSNSRSEMNVSTLELGDSALYLCASSFSGGATDTQYFGPGTRLTVL.

This clone was seen a single time. The rearrangement links TRBV30 to TRBJ1-3; D might be TRBD1 (5 bases). The V gene's germline CDR1 is GTSNPN and CDR2 SVGIG (reference sequence). CDR3 size: 14 residues. The V gene lost 0 bases and the J gene lost 2 bases, with 8 bases spanning the gap. CDR3 bases: TGTGCCTGGAGTGTCCTGGGGGCTGGAAACACCATATATTTT. This translates into CAWSVLGAGNTIYF.

Only a few counts were recorded for this clone. It may be a read error: a sequence one base away is much more abundant. The rearrangement uses TRBV7-2 and TRBJ2-1; D is ambiguous. This CDR3 has 11 amino acids. The V gene's germline CDR1 is SGHTA and CDR2 FQGNSA. CDR3 coding DNA: TGTGCCAGCAGCCCTCTTAATGCGCAGTTCTTC. As protein: CASSPLNAQFF.

Here the CDR3 reads CASSLAPGDSSATNEKLFF. The DNA of the CDR3 is TGTGCCAGCAGCTTGGCGCCGGGGGACTCGAGCGCAACTAATGAAAAACTGTTTTTT. J is TRBJ1-4 and V is TRBV5-6, with D perhaps matching TRBD1 (5 bases). Trimming stripped 0 bases from V and 0 bases from J, with 18 bases between. The CDR3 contains 19 residues. Germline CDR1 SGHDT, CDR2 YYEEEE.

The rearrangement joins TRBV5-1 to TRBJ2-3, with D perhaps matching TRBD1 (6 bases). Between the trimmed V and J ends, which lost 4 bases and 2 bases, there was a span of 11 bases. Per germline, CDR1 SGHRS and CDR2 YFSETQ. The CDR3 loop spans 14 amino acids. CDR3 nucleotides: TGCGCCAGCAGCGCCGGACAGAACACAGATACGCAGTATTTT. As protein: CASSAGQNTDTQYF.

The DNA for the CDR3 is TGTGCCAGCAGAGCGGGAGGAGAGACCCAGTACTTC. It translates to CASRAGGETQYF. V is TRBV6-5 and J is TRBJ2-5; 9 positions agree with TRBD2. Per germline, CDR1 MNHEY and CDR2 SVGAGI. The V and J ends lost 6 bases and 4 bases, in that order; junction bases with no gene match: 0. CDR3 length: 12 amino acids.

The sample holds a few counts of this clone. The J gene is TRBJ2-7, the V gene TRBV6-5; D possibly corresponds to TRBD1 (6 bases). Germline V lookup: CDR1 MNHEY, CDR2 SVGAGI. The V end was cut by 5 bases, the J end by 2 bases, with 16 bases between. CDR3 length: 15 amino acids. The CDR3 nucleotides are TGTGCCAGCAGTAGGAACAGGGCAAGGGCCTACGAGCAGTACTTC. This sequence encodes CASSRNRARAYEQYF.

This clone was seen more than once but under ten times. The gene calls are TRBV5-5 and TRBJ2-7; 7 bases agree with TRBD1. J was trimmed by 4 bases and V by 4 bases; bases with no gene match: 8. There are 14 residues in the CDR3. The germline V gene encodes CDR1 SGHKS and CDR2 YYEKEE (reference sequence). The chain's CDR3 is CASSPGQTQYEQYF. CDR3 DNA: TGTGCCAGCAGCCCGGGACAGACCCAATACGAGCAGTACTTC.

This chain joins TRBV7-8 and TRBJ2-5; 11 positions agree with TRBD1. The CDR3 contains 15 residues. The ends lost 5 bases at V and 4 bases at J; junction bases unmatched: 6. CDR1 and CDR2 from the germline V gene are SGHVS and FQNEAQ. As DNA, the CDR3 is TGTGCCAGCAGCCCCATAGGGACAGGGGGAGAGACCCAGTACTTC. Translated, it gives CASSPIGTGGETQYF.

The rearrangement uses TRBV5-1 and TRBJ2-1; a possible D gene is TRBD2 (5 bases). V lost 0 bases and J 5 bases, leaving 12 bases between the germline ends. Germline loops: CDR1 SGHRS, CDR2 YFSETQ. The CDR3 is made up of 15 amino acids. This CDR3 reads CASSLVGSGNNEQFF. CDR3 bases: TGCGCCAGCAGCTTGGTAGGGAGTGGGAACAATGAGCAGTTCTTC.

The sample holds a few counts of this clone. This chain joins TRBV5-4 and TRBJ2-7; possible D gene TRBD1, 6 bases. Germline CDR1 reads SGHNT; CDR2 reads YYREEE (reference sequence). The CDR3 length is 12 residues. Trimming took off 0 bases at V and 6 bases at J, with 7 bases between the two ends. The CDR3 region is CASSLVGAEQYF. CDR3 sequence (DNA): TGTGCCAGCAGCTTGGTGGGGGCCGAGCAGTACTTC.

This clone was found a few times. V usage is TRBV18 and J usage is TRBJ1-2, with D possibly TRBD1 on 5 matching bases. V shed 4 bases and J shed 7 bases, with 19 bases lying between them. Per the germline V gene, CDR1 is KGHSH and CDR2 is LQKENI. The CDR3 contains 15 residues. CDR3 amino acids: CASSLTKEGQGGYTF. Written as DNA, the CDR3 is TGTGCCAGCTCACTAACCAAGGAGGGTCAGGGTGGCTACACCTTC.

V usage is TRBV7-9 and J usage is TRBJ1-1; D is ambiguous. Germline V gives CDR1 SEHNR, CDR2 FQNEAQ (reference sequence). Trimming stripped 5 bases from V and 8 bases from J, with 9 bases between. This CDR3 spans 11 amino acids. The CDR3 loop is CASSPSREAFF. CDR3 DNA sequence: TGTGCCAGCAGCCCCTCTCGGGAAGCTTTCTTT.

V is TRBV25-1 and J is TRBJ2-2; D perhaps matches TRBD1 (6 bases). Germline V lookup: CDR1 MGHDK, CDR2 SYGVNS. V shed 8 bases and J shed 7 bases, with 26 bases lying between them. The CDR3 has 17 residues. CDR3 loop: CASHGAGAESYRGELFF. The CDR3 bases are TGTGCCAGCCACGGTGCAGGGGCTGAATCCTATCGCGGGGAGCTGTTTTTT. Full variable domain (remainder filled in from reference TRBV25-1 and TRBJ2-2): EADIYQTPRYLVIGTGKKITLECSQTMGHDKMYWYQQDPGMELHLIHYSYGVNSTEKGDLSSESTVSRIRTEHFPLTLESARPSHTSQYLCASHGAGAESYRGELFFGEGSRLTVL.

The chain links TRBV19 to TRBJ2-7; possibly TRBD1 for D (5 bases). Trimming removed 2 bases at V and 2 bases at J, with 13 bases between. The germline V gene has CDR1 LNHDA and CDR2 SQIVND (reference sequence). The CDR3 is made up of 15 amino acids. The CDR3 DNA reads TGTGCCAGTAGTATACAGGGAACAGCCACCTACGAGCAGTACTTC. Translating gives CASSIQGTATYEQYF. Combining the CDR3 with reference TRBV19 and TRBJ2-7 gives the whole variable domain DGGITQSPKYLFRKEGQNVTLSCEQNLNHDAMYWYRQDPGQGLRLIYYSQIVNDFQKGDIAEGYSVSREKKESFPLTVTSAQKNPTAFYLCASSIQGTATYEQYFGPGTRLTVT.

This clone was seen a handful of times. One end of the junction does not line up with germline, which may come from a read error. This chain joins TRBV11-3 and TRBJ1-1, with D tentatively TRBD1 (5 bases). Germline V gives CDR1 SGHNT, CDR2 YENEEA. The CDR3 consists of 15 residues. CDR3 in DNA: TGTGCCAGCAACTTAGGTCCGGGGACGAACACTGAAGCTTTCTTT. It codes for CASNLGPGTNTEAFF.

This clone was picked up a small number of times. This chain uses TRBV28 with TRBJ2-6, with D tentatively TRBD2 (6 bases). Germline V CDR1 and CDR2: MDHEN, SYDVKM. This CDR3 is built from 18 residues. V was shortened by 7 bases and J by 0 bases, with 19 bases between the two germline ends. Here the CDR3 DNA reads TGTGCCAGCACCCCAGGAGGAGGGGTGATCTCTGGGGCCAACGTCCTGACTTTC. Residues: CASTPGGGVISGANVLTF.

CDR3 coding DNA: TGCGCCAGCAGCTTGAAACTAGCGGGGACAGATACGCAGTATTTT. Encoded protein: CASSLKLAGTDTQYF. The chain carries TRBV5-1 and TRBJ2-3; 10 bases line up with TRBD2. The length of the CDR3 is 15 residues. V lost 1 base to trimming and J lost 3 bases; unmatched junction nucleotides: 2. From germline, CDR1 is SGHRS and CDR2 YFSETQ.